The clone carrying this T cell receptor beta chain occurred a few times. The sample is drawn from a study of early T cells in non-severe SARS-CoV-2 infection. TCRdb called the 5' RACE reads again in MiXCR, with one record for every CDR3 protein. The repertoire holds roughly 56,000 distinct CDR3 sequences, with over 9.5% as singletons. The CDR3 is 13 residues long. CDR1 and CDR2 from the germline V gene are MNHNY and SVGAGI (reference sequence). Germline trimming cut 5 bases from V and 4 bases from J; bases unmatched to any gene: 4. The receptor was isolated from an adult who was a healthcare worker with PCR-confirmed SARS-CoV-2 infection or an uninfected control (not recorded which). The chain is built from TRBV6-6 and TRBJ1-1; 7 bases line up with TRBD1. Input material: whole blood. CDR3 in DNA: TGTGCCAGCAGTCAGACAGGGAGCACTGAAGCTTTCTTT. This translates into CASSQTGSTEAFF.